This paragraph reports one TCR beta chain. This sample stems from a study of control samples from healthy donors and cancer patients. Clones were sequenced by immunoSEQ multiplex PCR, and TCRdb holds only the in-frame ones, with some missing. The sample has around 200,000 clones, 91% seen once. V was cut by 1 base and J by 7 bases, with 11 bases left in between. The V gene's germline CDR1 is SGHNT and CDR2 YENEEA. CDR3 length: 14 residues. The sequence was collected from a woman in her twenties or thirties in good health. Sequenced material: blood. The chain recombines TRBV11-3 with TRBJ1-5; D is ambiguous. In DNA, the CDR3 is TGTGCCAGCAGCTTAGGGAAGGGCAGGCAGCCCCAGCATTTT. It is translated as CASSLGKGRQPQHF. Variable domain in full (rest from reference TRBV11-3 and TRBJ1-5): EAGVVQSPRYKIIEKKQPVAFWCNPISGHNTLYWYLQNLGQGPELLIRYENEEAVDDSQLPKDRFSAERLKGVDSTLKIQPAELGDSAVYLCASSLGKGRQPQHFGDGTRLSIL.